What follows are 17 T cell receptor beta chains derived from one specimen sequenced in a study of Ad26.COV2.S vaccination and SARS-CoV-2 variants (dated by TCRdb to the early 2020s). The treatment or condition label here, explained by the study, means: about 20 received Ad26.COV2.S at low or high dose, single or two shots; 5 received placebo; per-sample allocation not given. For vaccine and placebo recipients, the sequenced repertoires came from samples collected on day 63 after the first injection. The method behind the library was the immunoSEQ multiplex PCR assay. TCRdb stores this immuneACCESS table with in-frame sequences only. Part of the clones is absent; in the studies checked, under half of the shortfall reflects unresolved V genes, and no reason is known for the rest. This sample holds some 420,000 clones; roughly 88% were observed only once. Less than 4% of the sample comes from the top ten.

This specimen consisted of peripheral blood, obtained in a trial of Ad26.COV2.S vaccine versus placebo. These receptors came from a person between 18 and 59 years old who received the Ad26.COV2.S COVID-19 vaccine or a placebo.

The chain carries TRBV2 and TRBJ1-5; D is ambiguous. Trimming shortened V by 3 bases and J by 2 bases, and 5 bases separated the two germline ends. From germline, CDR1 is SNHLY and CDR2 FYNNEI. The CDR3 spans 13 residues. The DNA for the CDR3 is TGTGCCAGCAGTGACGGGCGCAATCAGCCCCAGCATTTT. This codes for CASSDGRNQPQHF.

The rearrangement joins TRBV5-1 to TRBJ2-5; D is undetermined. Germline CDR1 reads SGHRS; CDR2 reads YFSETQ. The germline V and J ends were trimmed by 0 bases and 2 bases, with 11 bases remaining between them. The CDR3 spans 15 residues. CDR3 bases: TGCGCCAGCAGCTTGGCGGATCCGAGGCAAGAGACCCAGTACTTC. Its translation is CASSLADPRQETQYF.

In this sample, this clone turned up once. This chain uses TRBV6-5 with TRBJ2-7; D possibly corresponds to TRBD2 (5 bases). The V end lost 5 bases, the J end lost 1 base, and 12 bases lay between the germline ends. Germline assignment: CDR1 MNHEY and CDR2 SVGAGI. The CDR3 runs 14 residues. The CDR3 region has the DNA TGTGCCAGCAGTCCCGGCTGGACTTCCTACGAGCAGTACTTC. Amino acids: CASSPGWTSYEQYF.

The DNA of the CDR3 is TGTGCCAGCAGCGTTACTAGCGGGGGGTTACAGCCAGATACGCAGTATTTT. Translated: CASSVTSGGLQPDTQYF. The rearrangement uses TRBV5-4 and TRBJ2-3; 12 nucleotides line up with TRBD2. J lost 4 bases, V lost 4 bases, and 10 bases had no gene match. This CDR3 has 17 residues. Germline V gives CDR1 SGHNT, CDR2 YYREEE (reference sequence).

The chain has TRBV2 and TRBJ2-7; a weak D match, TRBD1 (6 bases). Germline values: CDR1 SNHLY, CDR2 FYNNEI. This CDR3 is built from 14 residues. The V end was cut by 6 bases, the J end by 3 bases, with 15 bases between. CDR3 in DNA: TGTGCCAGCAGACTCCTAGGACAGCGCTACGAGCAGTACTTC. Translating gives CASRLLGQRYEQYF.

The chain has TRBV7-8 and TRBJ1-4, with D possibly being TRBD1 (6 bases). Per the germline V gene, CDR1 is SGHVS and CDR2 is FQNEAQ. This CDR3 is built from 16 residues. V was cut by 5 bases and J by 5 bases, with 18 bases left in between. Here the CDR3 DNA reads TGTGCCAGCAGCCCGTTTGGACAGCGCCAAAATGAAAAACTGTTTTTT. Translating it yields CASSPFGQRQNEKLFF.

The V call is TRBV19, the J call TRBJ2-4; D possibly corresponds to TRBD1 (6 bases). Looked up from germline, CDR1 is LNHDA and CDR2 is SQIVND (reference sequence). Trimming stripped 1 base from V and 4 bases from J, with 8 bases between. The CDR3 spans 14 residues. The CDR3 sequence: CASSIGDRKNIQYF. In nucleotides, the CDR3 is TGTGCCAGTAGTATAGGAGACAGGAAAAACATTCAGTACTTC.

The V gene is TRBV5-1, the J gene TRBJ2-7, with 8 bases lining up with TRBD1. Trimming cost V 4 bases and J 5 bases; bases outside gene matches: 11. Germline V CDR1 and CDR2: SGHRS, YFSETQ. The CDR3 is 15 residues long. The DNA of the CDR3 is TGCGCCAGCAGCAATGACAGGGGCGAGGACCACGAGCAGTACTTC. This gives the protein CASSNDRGEDHEQYF.

The V call is TRBV9, the J call TRBJ1-5; D is ambiguous. CDR3 length: 14 amino acids. V lost 2 bases, J lost 6 bases, and 12 bases lay in between. The germline gives CDR1 SGDLS, CDR2 YYNGEE. For the CDR3, the DNA is TGTGCCAGCAGCGTGGGCCCAGAGGTTCAGCCCCAGCATTTT. It is translated as CASSVGPEVQPQHF.

The chain employs TRBV4-1 and TRBJ2-7; weak D call: TRBD2 (6 bases). The V end was cut by 0 bases, the J end by 3 bases, with 15 bases between. CDR1 is MGHRA, CDR2 YSYEKL, per germline. The CDR3 length is 16 residues. The CDR3 protein is CASSQDLTVGGYEQYF. CDR3 sequence (DNA): TGCGCCAGCAGCCAAGATCTCACAGTGGGGGGCTACGAGCAGTACTTC.

The chain employs TRBV5-8 and TRBJ2-2; the match to TRBD1 covers 7 bases. Germline CDR1 is SGHTS and CDR2 is YDEGEE. V lost 4 bases, J lost 4 bases, and 7 bases stayed unmatched. CDR3 length equals 15 residues. The CDR3 reads CASSLGQTTTGELFF. As DNA, the CDR3 is TGTGCCAGCAGCCTGGGACAGACTACCACCGGGGAGCTGTTTTTT.

The chain recombines TRBV29-1 with TRBJ2-2; 12 bases agree with TRBD2. The CDR3 contains 17 residues. CDR1 is SQVTM and CDR2 is ANQGSEA in the germline V gene. Trimming removed 0 bases from V and 6 bases from J; junction bases left unmatched: 8. CDR3 bases: TGCAGCGTTGAAGATCCCCTAGCGGGGGGGCTGGCCGGGGAGCTGTTTTTT. Translated, it gives CSVEDPLAGGLAGELFF.

V usage is TRBV9 and J usage is TRBJ2-2; D not certain. Germline CDR1 and CDR2: SGDLS and YYNGEE. This CDR3 contains 14 residues. The V end was cut by 0 bases, the J end by 9 bases, with 12 bases between. The CDR3 region has the DNA TGTGCCAGCAGCGTAGCGCCAGAAGCCCGGGAGCTGTTTTTT. This translates into CASSVAPEARELFF.

The chain joins TRBV10-3 to TRBJ2-1; 7 positions match TRBD2. The V gene end was trimmed by 10 bases and the J gene end by 3 bases; junction bases not matched to a gene: 9. This CDR3 is built from 14 residues. The germline V gene encodes CDR1 ENHRY and CDR2 SYGVKD. CDR3 protein: CATALAESYNEQFF. The CDR3 DNA reads TGTGCCACCGCTCTAGCGGAGAGCTACAATGAGCAGTTCTTC.

The gene calls are TRBV9 and TRBJ2-5, with D possibly matching TRBD1 (5 bases). Germline V gives CDR1 SGDLS, CDR2 YYNGEE. The V gene lost 0 bases and the J gene lost 5 bases, with 11 bases spanning the gap. The CDR3 consists of 14 residues. In DNA, the CDR3 is TGTGCCAGCAGCGTAGATCAGGGAACGGAGACCCAGTACTTC. This sequence encodes CASSVDQGTETQYF.

This clone came up once. Here the CDR3 DNA reads TGTGCCAGCAGTCGGACTGGGGTAGCCGGCCATCATACGCAGTATTTT. Encoded protein: CASSRTGVAGHHTQYF. The J gene is TRBJ2-3, the V gene TRBV7-9; D perhaps matches TRBD2 (5 bases). The V and J ends lost 6 bases and 7 bases respectively, with 23 bases between them. This CDR3 contains 16 residues. Germline lookup yields CDR1 SEHNR and CDR2 FQNEAQ (reference sequence).

The V and J genes are TRBV6-5 and TRBJ2-1, with 11 bases that match TRBD2. Losses at the gene ends were 4 bases for V and 9 bases for J; bases not matched to a gene: 8. Germline V gene sequence: CDR1 MNHEY, CDR2 SVGAGI. The CDR3 contains 15 residues. This CDR3 reads CASSSGLAGGTEQFF. Here the CDR3 DNA reads TGTGCCAGCAGTTCTGGGCTAGCGGGGGGTACTGAGCAGTTCTTC.